This T cell receptor beta chain came from a study of blood T cells in healthy people across ages (dated by TCRdb to between 2015 and 2016). Broadly, across the study: In model experiments, template switching captured about one uniquely barcoded TCR beta cDNA molecule for every two T cells. Age-related changes in TCR beta repertoire diversity were measured in the study by deep sequencing normalized with unique cDNA molecular identifiers. The donors were split into four age groups: young (average 16 years), middle-aged (about 40), aged (over 55) and long-lived (roughly 88). To avoid experimental bias, donors of different ages were randomly spread across the sequencing lanes. Using the same blood draw, the study looked at two additional independent replicas of 1 million unique cDNA reads for two donors, one aged 18 to 30 and the other aged 80 or older.

This clonotype was seen repeatedly, ten times or more. Its antigen remains undetermined. There are no base qualities to consult, and no much larger clone falls within one base. V gives up 1 base and J gives up 5 bases, and the segment between their germline ends measures 8 bases. From cysteine to phenylalanine, the CDR3 is 13 amino acids long. Only the CDR3 DNA stays, 39 bases, in frame from base 1. The donors were roughly 40 Caucasian individuals from Russia, aged roughly 6 to 100 years, who were systemically healthy. Ten milliliters of peripheral blood were drawn from each donor into EDTA-treated Vacutainer tubes. PBMCs were isolated by Ficoll-Paque density-gradient centrifugation, with at least 6 million obtained per sample. Total RNA, at least 6 micrograms per sample, was extracted from PBMCs with Trizol reagent. Naive CD45RAhigh/CD27high T cell percentages were measured by flow cytometry on a PBMC aliquot from every donor.

Here is what the overall study found, with its caveats: As age increased, observed TCR beta diversity per million T cells dropped in a roughly linear way, and a significant reduction was already evident by age 40. Conclusive comparison of naive and antigen-experienced compartments was prevented by the profiling of bulk unsorted PBMCs. Because the CMV infection status of the donors was unknown, age-related changes in expanded clonotypes may potentially have been confounded. Estimates of total diversity based on one million sequenced T cells were regarded as lower bounds and as underestimates. Compared with the aged group, the long-lived group had more naive CD4+ T cells, fewer expanded clones and increased TCR diversity, suggesting age selection. Observed TCR beta diversity correlated strongly with the percentage of naive T cells measured by flow cytometry.

Libraries were constructed by 5' RACE. Sequencing instrument: Illumina HiSeq 2500. A second 7 to 11 cycle PCR used a sample-barcoded 5' primer and a J-beta primer mix. A template-switch 5' adaptor carrying 12 random nucleotides introduced a unique molecular identifier onto each TCR beta cDNA molecule. At least 2.5 million CDR3-containing paired-end reads were obtained from each sample. First-strand cDNA was synthesized from all RNA with the Mint cDNA synthesis kit, primed by a TRBC-specific oligonucleotide. Following uracil-DNA glycosylase treatment, all cDNA underwent a first 18-cycle PCR with the universal primers M1SS and BC2_uni_R. For the original study's pipeline: For normalization, 1 million high-quality reads, each with a distinct molecular identifier, were randomly selected from each sample. Reads sharing molecular identifiers were discarded rather than binned into consensus sequences. MiTCR, with a Q25 quality threshold and the strictest error-elimination algorithm, was used for CDR3 identification, clonotype clustering and error correction. Lower-bound total TCR beta diversity was estimated with a nonparametric unseen species model using Euler transformation. In-frame beta chains were kept once TCRdb had trimmed the public reads at Q25 with fastp and called clones with MiXCR. Here each entry gathers all rows of one CDR3 protein and keeps the most common genes and DNA. The V and J calls, along with clone size, are taken from TCRdb and not from the paper's own processing. For this sample there are 600,000 or so distinct CDR3 sequences; about 30% appear just once. The ten largest clones capture 15% to 18% of the sample.

Material: blood. This chain is built from TRBV12-3 or TRBV12-4 and TRBJ2-5, with the D gene uncertain. The clonotype originates from a woman of 80 years or more in good health. The CDR3 protein: CASSLGEAETQYF. The DNA sequence reads TGTGCCAGCAGTTTAGGTGAGGCGGAGACCCAGTACTTC.